Reported below is one TCR beta chain. The antigen is not known. There are 13 residues in the CDR3. Germline assignment: CDR1 SQVTM and CDR2 ANQGSEA. V was shortened by 1 base and J by 6 bases, with 10 bases between the two germline ends. The table came from immunoSEQ multiplex PCR; TCRdb's copy has only in-frame clones and leaves some out. The sample shows about 24,000 clones, approximately 80% of them seen only once. These data belong to a study of OX40 agonist ivuxolimab in advanced cancers. As for the study in general: Ivuxolimab, an antibody that agonizes OX40 (CD134), was administered to the patients. Study-level points and caveats: Normalized expansion of T-cell clones was also low for some nonresponders. In the expanded peripheral T cells, antigen specificity was never determined. In the 0.1-3.0 mg/kg groups, partial responders showed among the lowest expansion.

The source material was CD4+ or CD8+ T cells sorted from blood, sampled in a trial of the OX40 agonist ivuxolimab. The origin of this receptor is an adult with an advanced solid tumor such as melanoma, head and neck, liver or kidney cancer. The chain recombines TRBV29-1 with TRBJ1-5; no clear D gene. CDR3 coding DNA: TGCAGCGTTGAAGTACGGCCTGGTCAGCCCCAGCATTTT. Translated, it gives CSVEVRPGQPQHF. The whole variable domain, remainder taken from reference TRBV29-1 and TRBJ1-5, is SAVISQKPSRDICQRGTSLTIQCQVDSQVTMMFWYRQQPGQSLTLIATANQGSEATYESGFVIDKFPISRPNLTFSTLTVSNMSPEDSSIYLCSVEVRPGQPQHFGDGTRLSIL.